These T cell receptor beta chains were read from a single sample in a study of shared clonotypes between healthy human individuals. Repertoires were generated with immunoSEQ multiplex PCR, while TCRdb's copy carries only in-frame clones and drops some. The sample has around 700,000 clones, roughly 70% seen once; the top ten hold around 1.8%. Sequenced sample: memory CD4+ T cells sorted from blood. The origin of the receptors is a woman in her twenties or thirties in good health. Each CDR3 is given with its conserved first and last residue. The order of the fields is clone size, J gene, V gene, D gene, CDR3 DNA, CDR3 protein. D genes are given only for firm matches. Not every row has a clone size; where given, it reads once, few, many or a size class.

>-|TRBJ1-1|TRBV11-2|TRBD1
TGTGCCAGCAGCACGGACAGGGTGAACACTGAAGCTTTCTTT
CASSTDRVNTEAFF
>-|TRBJ1-3|TRBV28|-
TGTGCCAGCAGCCTAGGGGTTTCATCCTCTGGAAACACCATATATTTT
CASSLGVSSSGNTIYF
>many|TRBJ1-5|TRBV10-3|-
TGTGCCATCAGTCCGGGACACAATCAGCCCCAGCATTTT
CAISPGHNQPQHF
>-|TRBJ2-7|TRBV2|-
TGTGCCAGCAGCGCGGACAGCGTCTCCTACGAGCAGTACTTC
CASSADSVSYEQYF
>-|TRBJ2-1|TRBV29-1|-
TGCAGCGTTCCCTTATCGGTGGGGGATGAGTACAATGAGCAGTTCTTC
CSVPLSVGDEYNEQFF
>-|TRBJ1-2|TRBV28|TRBD1
TGTGCCAGCAGTTCCCCAGCCCCCGGGACAGGGGGATATGGCTACACCTTC
CASSSPAPGTGGYGYTF
>few|TRBJ2-6|TRBV4-1|-
TGCGCCAGCAGCCAAGTGCGCCAGGGGACCAACTCTGGGGCCAACGTCCTGACTTTC
CASSQVRQGTNSGANVLTF
>-|TRBJ1-2|TRBV6-1|-
TGTGCCAGCAAACTCCAGGGGTTGGCCTATGGCTACACCTTC
CASKLQGLAYGYTF
>-|TRBJ1-4|TRBV15|-
TGTGCCACCAGCAGAGAGTTGGCAGCAACTAATGAAAAACTGTTTTTT
CATSRELAATNEKLFF
>-|TRBJ1-5|TRBV5-1|-
TGCGCCAGCAGCTTGGAAAAGGCTCGCAATCAGCCCCAGCATTTT
CASSLEKARNQPQHF
>-|TRBJ1-1|TRBV28|-
TGTGCCAGCAGTTTTCGTGGGACAAGCACTGAAGCTTTCTTT
CASSFRGTSTEAFF
>-|TRBJ2-4|TRBV14|-
TGTGCCAGCAGCCCAGCCGGGGGGCGCGGAAACATTCAGTACTTC
CASSPAGGRGNIQYF
>-|TRBJ2-1|TRBV4-1|TRBD2
TGCGCCAGCAGCCCTAGAGGACTAGCTCGGTCCAATGAGCAGTTCTTC
CASSPRGLARSNEQFF
>-|TRBJ2-1|TRBV7-8|-
TGTGCCAGCAGCTTCCAGACAGGCTACAATGAGCAGTTCTTC
CASSFQTGYNEQFF
>-|TRBJ2-1|TRBV19|-
TGTGCCAGTAGTCTGCTCGGGCCCAGCTCTTACAATGAGCAGTTCTTC
CASSLLGPSSYNEQFF
>-|TRBJ2-7|TRBV7-8|-
TGTGCCAGCAGCTTCACTAAGAGGGACGAGCAGTACTTC
CASSFTKRDEQYF
>-|TRBJ1-5|TRBV19|TRBD1
TGTGCCAGTCTCCGAGGGGACAGGGGAAGCAATCAGCCCCAGCATTTT
CASLRGDRGSNQPQHF
>-|TRBJ2-2|TRBV14|-
TGTGCCAGCAGCCGGTGGCCCCGCGGTGGCACCGGGGAGCTGTTTTTT
CASSRWPRGGTGELFF
>-|TRBJ2-1|TRBV25-1|-
TGTGCCAGCAGTAAAAATTCAGAGCAGTTCTTC
CASSKNSEQFF
>few|TRBJ1-1|TRBV7-3|-
TGTGCCAGCAGCTTAAAAGGGGCGGCGAACACTGAAGCTTTCTTT
CASSLKGAANTEAFF